This T cell receptor (beta chain) appears in the sequencing data of a study of memory CD4+ T cells and cytomegalovirus serostatus. In the study overall: This sample comes from healthy Belgian adults, roughly 9 CMV seropositive, some 22 seronegative. Study-level results: Suggested: most of the CMV-linked TCR signature lies in CD4+ memory cells.

Single viable CD3+CD4+CD8-CD45RO+ cells were sorted as the memory CD4+ T cells. CD4+ T cells were isolated by positive magnetic selection. Trimming shortened V by 4 bases and J by 4 bases, and 7 bases separated the two germline ends. The CDR3 has 12 amino acids. Germline CDR1 is MDHEN and CDR2 is SYDVKM. In the original processing: Out-of-frame sequences were removed, leaving 2 million or so distinct TCRbeta sequences. The data were produced by immunoSEQ multiplex PCR, yet TCRdb's version contains in-frame clones alone and is incomplete. The DNA was the basis for D and trimming; V, J and clone size are from that table. The sample holds 55,000 to 65,000 clones, roughly 77% seen once. Notes on this clone: Its antigen is not identified.

The clonotype originates from an adult in good health and CMV-seronegative. The rearrangement links TRBV28 to TRBJ1-2; D not certain. The sequencing sample was made of memory CD4+ T cells from blood. The chain's CDR3 is CASSSAGYGYTF. CDR3 in DNA: TGTGCCAGCAGTTCGGCGGGCTATGGCTACACCTTC.